The 23 T cell receptor beta chains below were found in one sample sequenced in a study of blood T cell repertoires in COVID-19. This table comes from immunoSEQ multiplex PCR, and its TCRdb copy is limited to in-frame clones, with some not included. Among 45,000 to 70,000 clones listed, approximately 80% were seen once. Sequenced input: peripheral blood. The source of these receptors is a man aged 55 to 70 with acute or convalescent COVID-19.

The CDR3 here is CASSLVPPGSGTGELFF. The DNA for the CDR3 is TGTGCCAGCAGCTTAGTTCCCCCAGGGTCAGGCACCGGGGAGCTGTTTTTT. The rearrangement joins TRBV11-3 to TRBJ2-2; D is possibly TRBD1 (5 bases). Germline lookup yields CDR1 SGHNT and CDR2 YENEEA. The CDR3 totals 17 residues. Trimming took 1 base from V and 4 from J, leaving 16 bases between them.

The genes are TRBV1 and TRBJ2-3; the table's D call of TRBD1 was not tested on the DNA. TRBV1 constitutes a pseudogene. The CDR3 spans 11 residues. The CDR3 region is CTSGRTDTQYF. CDR3 bases: TGCACCAGCGGCAGAACAGATACGCAGTATTTT.

As to this clone: A much larger clone lies a single base off, so this may be a read error. The CDR3 region has the DNA TGTGCCAGCAGCTTGGAGGGCGGGGGGCGCGGGACTGAAGCTTTCTTT. Encoded protein: CASSLEGGGRGTEAFF. The rearrangement links TRBV5-6 to TRBJ1-1; TRBD1 is a possible D gene (6 bases). The germline CDR1 and CDR2 sequences are SGHDT and YYEEEE. Trimming took off 0 bases at V and 5 bases at J, with 17 bases between the two ends. The CDR3 has 16 residues.

This sequence joins TRBV3-1 (or the pseudogene TRBV3-2) and TRBJ1-2; D is possibly TRBD1 (6 bases). The V and J ends lost 1 base and 4 bases respectively, with 13 bases between them. Germline loops: CDR1 LGHDT, CDR2 YNNKEL (reference sequence). CDR3 length: 15 residues. CDR3 residues: CASSQGQATFYGYTF. In nucleotides, the CDR3 is TGTGCCAGCAGCCAAGGACAGGCCACCTTCTATGGCTACACCTTC.

On this clone itself: Other nucleotide sequences from this sample produce the same CDR3. The V gene is TRBV2, the J gene TRBJ2-3; 12 nucleotides match TRBD1. Germline loops: CDR1 SNHLY, CDR2 FYNNEI. The V and J ends lost 5 bases and 4 bases, in that order; junction bases with no gene match: 4. CDR3 length: 15 residues. CDR3 sequence (DNA): TGTGCCAGCAGTCCCGGGACAGGGGGCGCAGATACGCAGTATTTT. Translating it yields CASSPGTGGADTQYF.

This clone is a singleton in its sample. CDR3 residues: CASSQDQVTARGGYTF. The CDR3 nucleotides read TGTGCCAGCAGCCAAGATCAAGTGACCGCAAGGGGTGGCTACACCTTC. The chain is built from TRBV14 and TRBJ1-2, with D possibly being TRBD1 (5 bases). V was shortened by 0 bases and J by 7 bases, with 18 bases between the two germline ends. Germline V gene data show CDR1 as SGHDN and CDR2 as FVKESK. This CDR3 contains 16 residues.

The chain joins TRBV11-2 to TRBJ1-4; 8 bases line up with TRBD1. The CDR3 is 16 amino acids. The trim removed 1 base at V and 3 bases at J, leaving 4 bases unmatched. CDR1 SGHAT and CDR2 FQNNGV come from the germline V gene. CDR3 amino acids: CASSLGQGASNEKLFF. As DNA, the CDR3 is TGTGCCAGCAGCTTAGGCCAGGGGGCCTCTAATGAAAAACTGTTTTTT.

This chain connects TRBV3-1 (or the pseudogene TRBV3-2) to TRBJ1-5; D possibly corresponds to TRBD1 (5 bases). The CDR3 is 14 residues long. V was cut by 2 bases and J by 2 bases, with 7 bases left in between. From germline, CDR1 is LGHDT and CDR2 YNNKEL (reference sequence). As DNA, the CDR3 is TGTGCCAGCAGCCAACAAGGGGGCAATCAGCCCCAGCATTTT. Its translation: CASSQQGGNQPQHF.

The J gene is TRBJ2-7, the V gene TRBV3-1 (or the pseudogene TRBV3-2), with D perhaps TRBD1 (6 bases). CDR1 LGHDT and CDR2 YNNKEL come from the germline V gene (reference sequence). Trimming removed 3 bases from V and 4 bases from J, with 13 bases in between. The CDR3 covers 14 residues. Here the CDR3 DNA reads TGTGCCAGCAGCCACCAACAGGGTAGGTACGAGCAGTACTTC. Its translation is CASSHQQGRYEQYF.

V is TRBV3-1 (or the pseudogene TRBV3-2) and J is TRBJ2-2; D is possibly TRBD1 (6 bases). Germline V CDR1 and CDR2: LGHDT, YNNKEL (reference sequence). V was pared by 9 bases and J by 3 bases, with 14 bases between. The CDR3 is 14 amino acids. The CDR3 reads CASTGYRDTGELFF. The CDR3 DNA reads as TGTGCCAGTACGGGGTACAGGGACACCGGGGAGCTGTTTTTT.

Written as DNA, the CDR3 is TGTGCCAGCAGCCCTAGGGGGCAAACTAATGAAAAACTGTTTTTT. Translation gives CASSPRGQTNEKLFF. The chain has TRBV7-9 and TRBJ1-4; 7 positions agree with TRBD1. Trimming took 5 bases from V and 1 from J; bases not matched to a gene: 4. CDR3 length: 15 residues. The germline gives CDR1 SEHNR, CDR2 FQNEAQ (reference sequence).

This sequence joins TRBV5-1 and TRBJ2-1; D unresolved. The CDR3 length is 16 residues. CDR1 and CDR2 from the germline V gene are SGHRS and YFSETQ. V dropped 7 bases and J dropped 2 bases, with 19 bases sitting between them. CDR3 amino acids: CASRAVNQLTYNEQFF. For the CDR3, the DNA is TGCGCCAGCCGAGCCGTGAACCAACTTACCTACAATGAGCAGTTCTTC.

V and J are TRBV2 and TRBJ2-3, with 7 bases identical to TRBD2. This CDR3 is 13 amino acids long. Trimming removed 5 bases from V and 6 bases from J; junction bases left unmatched: 5. Germline CDR1 SNHLY, CDR2 FYNNEI. The CDR3 region has the DNA TGTGCCAGCAGTTCAGGGAGGGCGGATACGCAGTATTTT. Amino acid sequence: CASSSGRADTQYF.

The chain recombines TRBV10-2 with TRBJ1-1; tentative D call: TRBD1 (6 bases). The length of the CDR3 is 13 residues. Looked up from germline, CDR1 is WSHSY and CDR2 is SAAADI. Deletions cut 11 bases from V and 1 base from J, with 14 bases between. The CDR3 nucleotides are TGCGCCGGGGGGGCAGGTAGGAACACTGAAGCTTTCTTT. Its translation is CAGGAGRNTEAFF.

The chain joins TRBV15 to TRBJ1-5, with 7 bases that match TRBD1. After removal of 1 base from V and 2 bases from J, the junction contained 5 bases not matched to a gene. This CDR3 contains 16 residues. CDR1 and CDR2 (germline): LNHNV, YYDKDF (reference sequence). This CDR3 is CATSRGGGVGNQPQHF. In DNA form, the CDR3 reads TGTGCCACCAGCAGAGGAGGGGGCGTCGGCAATCAGCCCCAGCATTTT.

V gene TRBV28 combines with J gene TRBJ1-4; no clear D. Trimming removed 9 bases at V and 4 bases at J, with 15 bases between. Germline lookup yields CDR1 MDHEN and CDR2 SYDVKM. This CDR3 spans 14 amino acids. This CDR3 reads CASQNGGDNEKLFF. Written as DNA, the CDR3 is TGTGCCAGTCAAAATGGCGGGGATAATGAAAAACTGTTTTTT.

The CDR3 nucleotides read TGTGCCAGCAGCGACAGGCGGCGGGGGGAGCTGTTTTTT. Protein: CASSDRRRGELFF. The rearrangement uses TRBV7-9 and TRBJ2-2, with D tentatively TRBD1 (6 bases). CDR3 size: 13 residues. V lost 5 bases, J lost 8 bases, and 12 bases lay in between. Germline values: CDR1 SEHNR, CDR2 FQNEAQ (reference sequence).

V is TRBV6-5 and J is TRBJ1-1; D remains ambiguous. In germline, CDR1 is MNHEY, CDR2 SVGAGI. CDR3 length: 16 residues. V lost 0 bases to trimming and J lost 2 bases, with 13 bases between them. CDR3 protein: CASSYSILSANTEAFF. The CDR3 region has the DNA TGTGCCAGCAGTTACTCGATACTAAGCGCCAACACTGAAGCTTTCTTT.

The chain couples TRBV5-6 to TRBJ2-7; D is undetermined. Germline loops: CDR1 SGHDT, CDR2 YYEEEE. V lost 1 base to trimming and J lost 1 base, with 9 bases between them. CDR3 length: 14 amino acids. The CDR3 nucleotides read TGTGCCAGCAGCTTGTTGGTCGGTTCCTACGAGCAGTACTTC. Its translation: CASSLLVGSYEQYF. The full variable domain, its missing parts supplied by reference TRBV5-6 and TRBJ2-7, is DAGVTQSPTHLIKTRGQQVTLRCSPKSGHDTVSWYQQALGQGPQFIFQYYEEEERQRGNFPDRFSGHQFPNYSSELNVNALLLGDSALYLCASSLLVGSYEQYFGPGTRLTVT.

The chain joins TRBV5-5 to TRBJ1-3; D perhaps matches TRBD1 (5 bases). CDR1 and CDR2 (germline): SGHKS, YYEKEE (reference sequence). The ends were cut back, 0 bases at V and 0 bases at J, with 10 bases in the middle. This CDR3 region has 16 residues. The CDR3 loop is CASSLAGSFSGNTIYF. The CDR3, as DNA: TGTGCCAGCAGCTTGGCAGGGTCTTTCTCTGGAAACACCATATATTTT.

The genes are TRBV6-6 and TRBJ1-5; D possibly corresponds to TRBD1 (6 bases). The germline V and J ends were trimmed by 2 bases and 7 bases, with 12 bases remaining between them. The CDR3 is 14 residues long. Germline V gene sequence: CDR1 MNHNY, CDR2 SVGAGI (reference sequence). The CDR3 region is CASSYNRAGQPQHF. Written as DNA, the CDR3 is TGTGCCAGCAGTTACAACAGGGCAGGCCAGCCCCAGCATTTT.

To note about this clone: Different DNA sequences within this sample yield the same CDR3. The rearrangement uses TRBV28 and TRBJ2-6; 10 nucleotides line up with TRBD1. Per the germline V gene, CDR1 is MDHEN and CDR2 is SYDVKM. This CDR3 contains 17 residues. The V and J ends lost 7 bases and 3 bases, in that order; junction bases with no gene match: 9. CDR3 in amino acids: CASTTRQGAGGANVLTF. Written as DNA, the CDR3 is TGTGCCAGCACTACCAGACAGGGGGCGGGTGGGGCCAACGTCCTGACTTTC.

The gene calls are TRBV6-5 and TRBJ1-5; TRBD1 might be the D (6 bases). CDR3 length equals 15 residues. Trimming took 6 bases from V and 7 from J, leaving 19 bases between them. Germline V gene lookup returns CDR1 MNHEY and CDR2 SVGAGI. The CDR3 coding sequence is TGTGCCAGCAGGGGGGCAGGGCCCGATGGGCAGCCCCAGCATTTT. This codes for CASRGAGPDGQPQHF.